This is a list of T cell receptor beta chains from one sample in a study of OX40 agonist ivuxolimab in advanced cancers. Here immunoSEQ multiplex PCR was the method, and the copy in TCRdb shows in-frame clones only, minus some. This sample carries about 96,000 clones, approximately 80% of them seen once, and the ten largest clones take 5.8%. Here the sequenced sample was CD4+ or CD8+ T cells sorted from blood, taken in a trial of the OX40 agonist ivuxolimab. The receptor source for this set is an adult with an advanced solid tumor such as melanoma, head and neck, liver or kidney cancer. The CDR3 runs from the conserved cysteine through the conserved F or W. A D gene is named only where the DNA matches it firmly.

V gene	CDR3 length	J gene	D gene	CDR3 protein
TRBV11-2	15	TRBJ2-3	.	CASSFELVLGNTQYF
TRBV12-5	16	TRBJ1-2	.	CASGLVPLRDINGYTF
TRBV7-9	9	TRBJ1-1	.	CAPAAGAFF
TRBV4-1	16	TRBJ2-7	.	CASSQGLGESSYEQYF
TRBV7-9	17	TRBJ2-2	.	CASSLALGTGNTGELFF
TRBV9	16	TRBJ2-3	TRBD2	CASSVGSSGGPDTQYF
TRBV9	14	TRBJ2-3	.	CASSVGAGTDTQYF
TRBV9	17	TRBJ1-1	.	CASSPDRPIGRMTEAFF
TRBV19	17	TRBJ1-5	TRBD1	CARRVTTGADGNQPQHF
TRBV6-6	13	TRBJ2-7	TRBD1	CASRTGTAYEQYF
TRBV6-5	12	TRBJ2-7	.	CASSGGWNEQYF
TRBV4-1	17	TRBJ1-2	TRBD1	CASSQDRAGGAFDGYTF
TRBV7-9	11	TRBJ2-1	.	CASSPSEEQFF
TRBV5-1	18	TRBJ2-1	TRBD2	CASSEGLAGPSSYNEQFF
TRBV6-5	14	TRBJ2-3	.	CASKITGFTDTQYF
TRBV15	9	TRBJ2-1	.	CATSRDEFF
TRBV7-9	15	TRBJ2-7	TRBD1	CASSSRDRAPYEQYF
TRBV5-8	14	TRBJ2-7	TRBD1	CASSWDRVSYEQYF